This T cell receptor beta chain appears in the sequencing data of a study of preoperative IRX-2 immunotherapy in early breast cancer. The treatment here: preoperative locoregional IRX-2 cytokine immunotherapy. Samples came from a phase Ib trial of preoperative locoregional IRX-2 cytokine immunotherapy. CDR1 is SGHKS, CDR2 YYEKEE, per germline (reference sequence). CDR3 length: 17 residues. The V and J ends lost 0 bases and 9 bases respectively, with 19 bases between them. The data were produced by immunoSEQ multiplex PCR, yet TCRdb's version contains in-frame clones alone and is incomplete. The table has around 34,000 clones, around 96% seen once.

This sample was gathered from a patient treated with IRX-2 immunotherapy. The chain uses TRBV5-5 and TRBJ1-6; D ambiguous. The clonotype originates from a human donor with breast cancer. CDR3 protein: CASSLATASNGRSPLHF. The CDR3 DNA sequence: TGTGCCAGCAGCTTGGCTACGGCGTCTAATGGTCGTTCACCCCTCCACTTT.